The subject of this entry is one T cell receptor (beta chain). What it binds is not known. The CDR3 has 14 amino acids. Trimming removed 4 bases from V and 1 base from J; junction bases left unmatched: 4. CDR1 is SGHNT, CDR2 YYREEE, per germline (reference sequence). Clones were sequenced by immunoSEQ multiplex PCR, and TCRdb holds only the in-frame ones, with some missing. The sample contains approximately 28,000 clones, roughly nine tenths of which appear only once. This specimen belongs to a study of STAT5B mutations in CD4+ large granular lymphocyte leukemia. Study information: The CDR3 'QG' motif was associated with a particular HLA allele among healthy donors. Study results and caveats: Patient CD4-sorted repertoires looked more clonal than healthy CD4+ repertoires, even without putative leukemic clones. 8/27 top patient clones versus 2/35 control clones were TRBV06-family.

The material sequenced was CD4+ T cells from blood buffy coats. The TCR sequence derives from a human donor in good health. The V and J genes are TRBV5-4 and TRBJ1-1; 7 nucleotides align to TRBD1. The CDR3 region is CASSLGQRNTEAFF. CDR3 coding DNA: TGTGCCAGCAGCCTGGGACAGAGGAACACTGAAGCTTTCTTT.